This T cell receptor (beta chain) comes out of a study of blood T cell repertoires in COVID-19. Generated by immunoSEQ multiplex PCR, the TCRdb table keeps only in-frame clones and is missing some. This table holds 300,000 to 350,000 clones, nearly 90% found once. Ages ranged from about 18 to 89 years, with residence in approximately 23 US areas. V shed 1 base, J shed 2 bases, and the junction held 2 bases outside the gene matches. Germline V gives CDR1 SGHTS, CDR2 YDEGEE. The CDR3 sequence is 17 residues long. The chain joins TRBV5-8 to TRBJ2-5; 16 bases are shared with TRBD2. The sequence was obtained from a young woman with acute COVID-19. The sequencing input was PBMCs or T cells enriched from blood (not recorded which). The CDR3 nucleotides read TGTGCCAGCAGCTTGACGGGACTAGCGGGAGGGCAAGAGACCCAGTACTTC. Amino acid sequence: CASSLTGLAGGQETQYF.